What follows is one T cell receptor beta chain and its context. Its antigen is not identified. This entry comes from a study of radiotherapy plus CTLA-4 blockade in lung cancer. On the study more broadly: About 20% of patients responded objectively, and around 32% achieved disease control.

Study results and limitations: Blood-borne expansion of tumor-derived TCR clones followed radiotherapy plus ipilimumab. Response was reportedly best predicted by early blood T cell clone dynamics, with interferon-beta.

The CDR3 contains 17 residues. Germline V gene data show CDR1 as LNHDA and CDR2 as SQIVND (reference sequence). Trimming removed 4 bases from V and 1 base from J, with 17 bases in between. Libraries were prepared by immunoSEQ multiplex PCR; TCRdb keeps only in-frame clonotypes and omits some of them. This table holds more than 40,000 clones, 82% found once. This specimen consisted of peripheral blood, obtained from a patient treated with radiotherapy plus ipilimumab. The chain joins TRBV19 to TRBJ1-5; D not certain. The receptor comes from a human donor with non-small cell lung cancer who had stable disease on radiotherapy plus ipilimumab. CDR3 sequence reads: CASSTGRETASNQPQHF. The DNA for the CDR3 is TGTGCCAGTAGTACTGGCCGGGAAACGGCAAGCAATCAGCCCCAGCATTTT.